The T cell receptor (beta chain) under discussion was sequenced for a study of siplizumab effects on memory and regulatory T cells. General study results and limits: Greater diversity than memory cells seemed evident in naive T cells, which also appeared to be major alloresponse contributors. Alloreactive sequences traceable to unstimulated CD4+ memory cells declined significantly under siplizumab.

With regard to this clone: What it binds is not known.

The method was immunoSEQ multiplex PCR; TCRdb's version includes in-frame clones alone and lacks a portion of them. The table has roughly 100,000 clones, approximately 93% seen once. V gave up 5 bases and J gave up 0 bases; unmatched junction bases: 4. This CDR3 spans 14 amino acids. Germline V lookup: CDR1 SGHRS, CDR2 YFSETQ. What was sequenced was CD8+ T cells sorted from blood. The clonotype originates from a human donor in good health. V is TRBV5-1 and J is TRBJ1-1, with 7 bases identical to TRBD1. CDR3 bases: TGCGCCAGCAGGGGGGACAGCATGAACACTGAAGCTTTCTTT. It specifies CASRGDSMNTEAFF.